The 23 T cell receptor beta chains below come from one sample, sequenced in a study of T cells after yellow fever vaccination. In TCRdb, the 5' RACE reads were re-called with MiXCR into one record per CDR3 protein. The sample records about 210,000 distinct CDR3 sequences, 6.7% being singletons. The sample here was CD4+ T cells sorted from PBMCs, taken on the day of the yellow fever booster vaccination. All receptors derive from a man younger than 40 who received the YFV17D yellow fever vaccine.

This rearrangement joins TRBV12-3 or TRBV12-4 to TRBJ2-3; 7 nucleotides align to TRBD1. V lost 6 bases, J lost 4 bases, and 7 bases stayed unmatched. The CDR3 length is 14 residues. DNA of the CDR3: TGTGCCAGCAGGATGGGACAGTATCCAGATACGCAGTATTTT. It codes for CASRMGQYPDTQYF.

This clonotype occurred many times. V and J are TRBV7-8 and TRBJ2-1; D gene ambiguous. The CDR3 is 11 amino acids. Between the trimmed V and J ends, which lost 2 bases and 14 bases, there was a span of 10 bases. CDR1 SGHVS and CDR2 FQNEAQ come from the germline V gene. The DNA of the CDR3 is TGTGCCAGCAGCTTAAGGCGAGAGGAGTTCTTC. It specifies CASSLRREEFF.

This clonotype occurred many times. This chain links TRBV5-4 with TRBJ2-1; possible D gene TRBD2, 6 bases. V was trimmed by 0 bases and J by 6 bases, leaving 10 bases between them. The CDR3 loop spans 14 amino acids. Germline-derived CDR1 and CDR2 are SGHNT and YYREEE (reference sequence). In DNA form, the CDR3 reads TGTGCCAGCAGCTTGGTTGGGACTCGCAATGAGCAGTTCTTC. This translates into CASSLVGTRNEQFF. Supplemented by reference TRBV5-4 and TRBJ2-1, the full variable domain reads ETGVTQSPTHLIKTRGQQVTLRCSSQSGHNTVSWYQQALGQGPQFIFQYYREEENGRGNFPPRFSGLQFPNYSSELNVNALELDDSALYLCASSLVGTRNEQFFGPGTRLTVL.

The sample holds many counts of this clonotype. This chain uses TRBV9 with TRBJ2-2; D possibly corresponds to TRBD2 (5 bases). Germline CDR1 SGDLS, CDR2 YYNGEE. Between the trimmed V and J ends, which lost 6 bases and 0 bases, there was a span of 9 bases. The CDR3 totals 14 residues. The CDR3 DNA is TGTGCCAGCACCCGGGAACCGAACACCGGGGAGCTGTTTTTT. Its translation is CASTREPNTGELFF.

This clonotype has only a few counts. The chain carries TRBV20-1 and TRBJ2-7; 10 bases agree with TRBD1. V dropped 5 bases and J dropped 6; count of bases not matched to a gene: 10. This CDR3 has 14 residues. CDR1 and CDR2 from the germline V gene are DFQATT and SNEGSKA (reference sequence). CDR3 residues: CSARNDRGLFEQYF. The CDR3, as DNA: TGCAGTGCTCGAAATGACAGGGGGCTGTTCGAGCAGTACTTC.

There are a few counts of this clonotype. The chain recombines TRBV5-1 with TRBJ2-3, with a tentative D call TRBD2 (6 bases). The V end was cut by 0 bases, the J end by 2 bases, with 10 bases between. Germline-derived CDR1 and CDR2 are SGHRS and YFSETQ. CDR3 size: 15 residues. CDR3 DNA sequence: TGCGCCAGCAGCTTGGGGAGGGTTCACACAGATACGCAGTATTTT. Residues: CASSLGRVHTDTQYF.

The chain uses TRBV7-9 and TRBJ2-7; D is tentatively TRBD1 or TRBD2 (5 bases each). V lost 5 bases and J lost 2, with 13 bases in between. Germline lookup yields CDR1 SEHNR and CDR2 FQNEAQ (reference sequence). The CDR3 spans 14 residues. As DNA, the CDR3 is TGTGCCAGCAGCCGGGGACCGTTAGCCTACGAGCAGTACTTC. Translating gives CASSRGPLAYEQYF.

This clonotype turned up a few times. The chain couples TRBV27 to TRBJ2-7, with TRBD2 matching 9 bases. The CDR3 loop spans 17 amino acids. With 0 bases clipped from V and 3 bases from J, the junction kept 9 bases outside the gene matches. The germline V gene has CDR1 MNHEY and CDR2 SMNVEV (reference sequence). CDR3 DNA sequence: TGTGCCAGCAGTTTATCCGTTAGCGGGAGCGGTTACTACGAGCAGTACTTC. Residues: CASSLSVSGSGYYEQYF.

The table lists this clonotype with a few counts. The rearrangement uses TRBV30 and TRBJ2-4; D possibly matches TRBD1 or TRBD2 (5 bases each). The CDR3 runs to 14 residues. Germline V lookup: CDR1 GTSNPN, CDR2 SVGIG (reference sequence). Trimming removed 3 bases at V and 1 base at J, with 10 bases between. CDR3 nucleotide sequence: TGTGCCTGGAGCGGGGCACCGGCCAAAAACATTCAGTACTTC. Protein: CAWSGAPAKNIQYF. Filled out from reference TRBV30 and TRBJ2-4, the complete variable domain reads SQTIHQWPATLVQPVGSPLSLECTVEGTSNPNLYWYRQAAGRGLQLLFYSVGIGQISSEVPQNLSASRPQDRQFILSSKKLLLSDSGFYLCAWSGAPAKNIQYFGAGTRLSVL.

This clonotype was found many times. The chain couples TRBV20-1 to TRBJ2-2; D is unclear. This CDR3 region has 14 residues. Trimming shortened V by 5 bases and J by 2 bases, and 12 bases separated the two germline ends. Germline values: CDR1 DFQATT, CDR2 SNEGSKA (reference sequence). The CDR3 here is CSARTHINTGELFF. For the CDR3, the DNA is TGCAGTGCTCGAACTCATATTAACACCGGGGAGCTGTTTTTT.

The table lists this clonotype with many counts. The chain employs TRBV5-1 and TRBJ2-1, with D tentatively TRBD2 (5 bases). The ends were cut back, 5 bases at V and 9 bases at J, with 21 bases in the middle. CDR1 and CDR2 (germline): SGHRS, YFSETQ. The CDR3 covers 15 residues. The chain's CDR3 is CASSGPRDRFGEQFF. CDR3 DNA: TGCGCCAGCAGTGGGCCCCGGGATCGCTTCGGTGAGCAGTTCTTC.

CDR3 DNA sequence: TGCAGCGTTGAAATACAAGGGGAAACGAATCAGCCCCAGCATTTT. This sequence encodes CSVEIQGETNQPQHF. The chain carries TRBV29-1 and TRBJ1-5; D may be TRBD1 (5 bases). The V end was cut by 2 bases, the J end by 4 bases, with 15 bases between. Germline V gene data show CDR1 as SQVTM and CDR2 as ANQGSEA. The CDR3 runs 15 residues.

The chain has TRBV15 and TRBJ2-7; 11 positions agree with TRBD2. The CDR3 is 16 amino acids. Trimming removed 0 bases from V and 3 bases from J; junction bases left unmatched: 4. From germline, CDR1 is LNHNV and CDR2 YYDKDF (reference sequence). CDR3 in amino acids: CATSRDMGTSGYEQYF. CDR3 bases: TGTGCCACCAGCAGAGATATGGGGACTAGCGGCTACGAGCAGTACTTC. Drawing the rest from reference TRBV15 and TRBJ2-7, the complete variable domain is DAMVIQNPRYQVTQFGKPVTLSCSQTLNHNVMYWYQQKSSQAPKLLFHYYDKDFNNEADTPDNFQSRRPNTSFCFLDIRSPGLGDTAMYLCATSRDMGTSGYEQYFGPGTRLTVT.

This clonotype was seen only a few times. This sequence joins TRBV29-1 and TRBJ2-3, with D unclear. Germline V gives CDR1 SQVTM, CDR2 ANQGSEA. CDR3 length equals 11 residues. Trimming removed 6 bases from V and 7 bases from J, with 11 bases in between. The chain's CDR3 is CSVSQPNTQYF. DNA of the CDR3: TGCAGCGTCTCTCAGCCAAATACGCAGTATTTT.

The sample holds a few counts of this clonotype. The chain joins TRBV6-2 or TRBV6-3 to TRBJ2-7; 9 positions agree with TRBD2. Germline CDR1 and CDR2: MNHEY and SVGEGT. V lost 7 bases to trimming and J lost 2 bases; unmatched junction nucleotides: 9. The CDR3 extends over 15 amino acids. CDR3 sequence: CASTDVAGGPYEQYF. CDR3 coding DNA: TGTGCCAGCACCGACGTCGCGGGAGGGCCCTACGAGCAGTACTTC.

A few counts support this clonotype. The CDR3 nucleotides read TGTGCCAGCATCCGAGGACAGGGGTTACAAGAGACCCAGTACTTC. This encodes CASIRGQGLQETQYF. The chain carries TRBV7-9 and TRBJ2-5, with TRBD1 matching 9 bases. After removal of 7 bases from V and 2 bases from J, the junction contained 8 bases not matched to a gene. CDR1 is SEHNR, CDR2 FQNEAQ, per germline (reference sequence). This CDR3 contains 15 residues.

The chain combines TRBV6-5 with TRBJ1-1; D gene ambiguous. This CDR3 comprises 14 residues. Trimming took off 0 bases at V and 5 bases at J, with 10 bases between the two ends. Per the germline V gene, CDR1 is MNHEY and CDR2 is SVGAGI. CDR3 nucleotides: TGTGCCAGCAGTTACTCTGGGGTACAAACTGAAGCTTTCTTT. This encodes CASSYSGVQTEAFF.

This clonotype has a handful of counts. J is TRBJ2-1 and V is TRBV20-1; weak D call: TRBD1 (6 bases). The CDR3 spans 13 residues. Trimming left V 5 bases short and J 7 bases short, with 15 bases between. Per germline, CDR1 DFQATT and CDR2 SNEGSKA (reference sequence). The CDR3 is CSASGTKPNEQFF. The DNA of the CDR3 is TGCAGTGCTTCCGGGACAAAACCAAATGAGCAGTTCTTC.

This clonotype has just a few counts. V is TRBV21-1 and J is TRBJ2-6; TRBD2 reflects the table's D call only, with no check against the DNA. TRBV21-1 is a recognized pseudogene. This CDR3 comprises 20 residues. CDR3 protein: CASSMSTGTGRPWGANVLTF. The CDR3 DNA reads TGTGCCAGCAGCATGTCGACAGGGACGGGCCGTCCGTGGGGGGCCAACGTCCTGACTTTC.

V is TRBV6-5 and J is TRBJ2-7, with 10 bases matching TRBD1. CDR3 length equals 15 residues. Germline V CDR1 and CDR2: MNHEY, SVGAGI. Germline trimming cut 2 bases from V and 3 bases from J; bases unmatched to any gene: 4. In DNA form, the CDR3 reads TGTGCCAGCAGTTACCGGGACAGGGGCAACTACGAGCAGTACTTC. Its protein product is CASSYRDRGNYEQYF.

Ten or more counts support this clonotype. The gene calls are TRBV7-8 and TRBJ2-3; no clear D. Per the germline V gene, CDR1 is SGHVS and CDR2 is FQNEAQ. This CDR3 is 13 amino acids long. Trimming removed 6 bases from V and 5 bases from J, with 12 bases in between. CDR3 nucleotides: TGTGCCAGCAGAACAAGTAGAGAAGATACGCAGTATTTT. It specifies CASRTSREDTQYF.

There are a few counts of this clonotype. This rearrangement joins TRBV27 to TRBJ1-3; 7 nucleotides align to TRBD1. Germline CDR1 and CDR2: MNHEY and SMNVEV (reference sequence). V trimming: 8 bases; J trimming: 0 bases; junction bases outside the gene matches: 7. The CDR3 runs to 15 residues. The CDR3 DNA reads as TGTGCCAGCGGTAAACAGGGGACCTCTGGAAACACCATATATTTT. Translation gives CASGKQGTSGNTIYF.

The CDR3 sequence is CASSRALTGNEQFF. CDR3 in DNA: TGTGCCAGCAGCCGAGCCCTCACAGGGAATGAGCAGTTCTTC. V and J are TRBV3-1 and TRBJ2-1; TRBD1 is a possible D gene (6 bases). With 4 bases removed from V and 7 bases from J, the gap between germline ends came to 14 bases. Germline V gene lookup returns CDR1 LGHDT and CDR2 YNNKEL (reference sequence). The CDR3 runs to 14 residues.